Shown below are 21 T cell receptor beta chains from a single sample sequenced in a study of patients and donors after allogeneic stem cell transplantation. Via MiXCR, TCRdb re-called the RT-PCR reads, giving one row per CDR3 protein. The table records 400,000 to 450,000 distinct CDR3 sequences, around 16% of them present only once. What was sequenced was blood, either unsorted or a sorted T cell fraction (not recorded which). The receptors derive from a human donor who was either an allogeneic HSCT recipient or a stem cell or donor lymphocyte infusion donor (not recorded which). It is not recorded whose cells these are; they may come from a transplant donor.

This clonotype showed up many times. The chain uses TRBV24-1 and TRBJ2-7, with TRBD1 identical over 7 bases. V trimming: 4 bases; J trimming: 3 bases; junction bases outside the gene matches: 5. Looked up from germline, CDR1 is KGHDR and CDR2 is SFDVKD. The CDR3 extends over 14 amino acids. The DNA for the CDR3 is TGTGCCACCAGTGACCCTCGGACAGGCTACGAGCAGTACTTC. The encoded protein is CATSDPRTGYEQYF.

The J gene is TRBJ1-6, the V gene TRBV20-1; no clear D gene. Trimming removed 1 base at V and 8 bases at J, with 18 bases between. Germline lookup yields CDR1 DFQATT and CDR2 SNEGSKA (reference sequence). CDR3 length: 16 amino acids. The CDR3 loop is CSARGRRELRDSPLHF. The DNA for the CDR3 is TGCAGTGCTAGAGGGCGGAGGGAGCTTCGGGATTCACCCCTCCACTTT.

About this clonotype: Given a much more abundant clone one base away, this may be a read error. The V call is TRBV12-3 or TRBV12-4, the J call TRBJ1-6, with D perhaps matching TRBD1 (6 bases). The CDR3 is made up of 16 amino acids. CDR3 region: CASRAIGGSINSPPHF. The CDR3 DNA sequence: TGTGCCAGCAGGGCCATTGGGGGCTCTATTAATTCACCCCCCCACTTT.

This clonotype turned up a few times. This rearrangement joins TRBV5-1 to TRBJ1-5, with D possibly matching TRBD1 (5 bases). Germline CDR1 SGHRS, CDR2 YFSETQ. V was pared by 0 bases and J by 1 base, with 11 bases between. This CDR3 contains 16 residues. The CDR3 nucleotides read TGCGCCAGCAGCTTGGGGGGGGGTGGCAGCAATCAGCCCCAGCATTTT. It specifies CASSLGGGGSNQPQHF.

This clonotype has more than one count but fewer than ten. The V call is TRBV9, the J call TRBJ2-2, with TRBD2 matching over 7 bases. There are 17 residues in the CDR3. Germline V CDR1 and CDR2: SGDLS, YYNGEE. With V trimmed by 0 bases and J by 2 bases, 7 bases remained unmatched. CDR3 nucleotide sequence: TGTGCCAGCAGCGTAGAAGGTAGCGGGTTTAACACCGGGGAGCTGTTTTTT. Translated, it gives CASSVEGSGFNTGELFF. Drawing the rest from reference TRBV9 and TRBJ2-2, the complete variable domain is DSGVTQTPKHLITATGQRVTLRCSPRSGDLSVYWYQQSLDQGLQFLIQYYNGEERAKGNILERFSAQQFPDLHSELNLSSLELGDSALYFCASSVEGSGFNTGELFFGEGSRLTVL.

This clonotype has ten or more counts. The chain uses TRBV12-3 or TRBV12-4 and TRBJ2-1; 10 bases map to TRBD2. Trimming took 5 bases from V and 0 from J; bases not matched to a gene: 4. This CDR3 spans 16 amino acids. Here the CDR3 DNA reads TGTGCCAGCAGTGCTAGCGGGGGAAGCTCCTACAATGAGCAGTTCTTC. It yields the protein CASSASGGSSYNEQFF.

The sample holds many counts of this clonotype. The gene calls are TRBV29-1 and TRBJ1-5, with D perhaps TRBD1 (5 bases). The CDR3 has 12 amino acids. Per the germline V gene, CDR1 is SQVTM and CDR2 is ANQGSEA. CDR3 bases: TGCAGACGACAGTATAGCAATCAGCCCCAGCATTTT. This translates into CRRQYSNQPQHF.

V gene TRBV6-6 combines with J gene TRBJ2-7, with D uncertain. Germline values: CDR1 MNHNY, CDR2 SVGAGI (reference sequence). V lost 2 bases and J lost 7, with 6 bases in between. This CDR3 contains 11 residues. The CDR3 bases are TGTGCCAGCAGTTACGAGGCTGAGCAGTACTTC. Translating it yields CASSYEAEQYF.

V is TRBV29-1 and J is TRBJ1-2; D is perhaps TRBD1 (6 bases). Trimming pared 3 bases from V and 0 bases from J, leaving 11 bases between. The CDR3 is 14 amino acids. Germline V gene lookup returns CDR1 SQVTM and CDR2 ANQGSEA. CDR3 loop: CSVDPGQSNYGYTF. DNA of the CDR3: TGCAGCGTTGACCCAGGACAGTCTAACTATGGCTACACCTTC.

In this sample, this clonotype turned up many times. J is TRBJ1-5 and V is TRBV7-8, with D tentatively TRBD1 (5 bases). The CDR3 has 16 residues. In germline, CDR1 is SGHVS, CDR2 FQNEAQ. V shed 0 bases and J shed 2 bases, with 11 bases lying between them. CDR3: CASSLAGLLGNQPQHF. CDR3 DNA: TGTGCCAGCAGCTTAGCGGGGCTCCTAGGCAATCAGCCCCAGCATTTT.

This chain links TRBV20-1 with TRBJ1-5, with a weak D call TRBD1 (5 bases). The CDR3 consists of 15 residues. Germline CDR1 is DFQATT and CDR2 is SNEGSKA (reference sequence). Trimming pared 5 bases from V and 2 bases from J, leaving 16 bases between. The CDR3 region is CSAGGRGGGNQPQHF. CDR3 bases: TGCAGTGCTGGGGGGAGAGGAGGGGGCAATCAGCCCCAGCATTTT.

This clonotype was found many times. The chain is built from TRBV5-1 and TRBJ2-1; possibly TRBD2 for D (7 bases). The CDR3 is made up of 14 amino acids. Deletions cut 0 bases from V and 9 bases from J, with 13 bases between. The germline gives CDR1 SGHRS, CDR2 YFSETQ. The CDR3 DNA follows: TGCGCCAGCAGCTTGGAAGGGGGGGCACTTGAGCAGTTCTTC. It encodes CASSLEGGALEQFF.

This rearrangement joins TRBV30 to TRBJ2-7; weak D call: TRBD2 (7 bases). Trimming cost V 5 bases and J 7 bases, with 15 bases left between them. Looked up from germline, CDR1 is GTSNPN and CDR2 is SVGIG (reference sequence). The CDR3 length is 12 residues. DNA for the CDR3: TGTGCCTGGTTAGGGGGGGGGCAGGAGCAGTACTTC. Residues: CAWLGGGQEQYF. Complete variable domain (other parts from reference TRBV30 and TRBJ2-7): SQTIHQWPATLVQPVGSPLSLECTVEGTSNPNLYWYRQAAGRGLQLLFYSVGIGQISSEVPQNLSASRPQDRQFILSSKKLLLSDSGFYLCAWLGGGQEQYFGPGTRLTVT.

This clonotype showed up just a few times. This CDR3 is CASSLRTGSPNSPLHF. The DNA for the CDR3 is TGTGCCAGCAGTTTACGGACAGGGAGTCCTAATTCACCCCTCCACTTT. The rearrangement links TRBV12-3 or TRBV12-4 to TRBJ1-6, with 8 bases lining up with TRBD1. The CDR3 runs to 16 residues. V shed 2 bases, J shed 6 bases, and the junction held 6 bases outside the gene matches.

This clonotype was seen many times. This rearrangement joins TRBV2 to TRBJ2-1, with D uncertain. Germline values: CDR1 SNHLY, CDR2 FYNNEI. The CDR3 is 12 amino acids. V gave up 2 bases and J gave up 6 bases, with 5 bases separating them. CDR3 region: CASSEFGNEQFF. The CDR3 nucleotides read TGTGCCAGCAGTGAATTCGGCAATGAGCAGTTCTTC.

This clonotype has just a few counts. The CDR3 region has the DNA TGTGCCAGCAGCCAGACAGGGGCAGGGGGCTACACCTTC. Protein: CASSQTGAGGYTF. The V call is TRBV3-1, the J call TRBJ1-2; 8 bases agree with TRBD1. Trimming cost V 3 bases and J 8 bases; bases outside gene matches: 5. The CDR3 consists of 13 residues. Germline V gene data show CDR1 as LGHDT and CDR2 as YNNKEL (reference sequence).

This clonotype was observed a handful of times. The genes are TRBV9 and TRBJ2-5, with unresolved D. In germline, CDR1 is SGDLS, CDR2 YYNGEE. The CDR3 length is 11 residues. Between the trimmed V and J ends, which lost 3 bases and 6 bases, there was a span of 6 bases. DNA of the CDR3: TGTGCCAGCAGCGGAGGACAGACCCAGTACTTC. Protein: CASSGGQTQYF.

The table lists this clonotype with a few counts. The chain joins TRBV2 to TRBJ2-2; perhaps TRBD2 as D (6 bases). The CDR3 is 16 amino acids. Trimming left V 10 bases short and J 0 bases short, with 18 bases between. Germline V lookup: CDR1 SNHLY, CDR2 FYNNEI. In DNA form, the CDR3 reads TGTGCCACCTTTGCCCGGGCGGGGTCGAACACCGGGGAGCTGTTTTTT. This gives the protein CATFARAGSNTGELFF. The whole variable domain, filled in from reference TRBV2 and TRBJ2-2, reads EPEVTQTPSHQVTQMGQEVILRCVPISNHLYFYWYRQILGQKVEFLVSFYNNEISEKSEIFDDQFSVERPDGSNFTLKIRSTKLEDSAMYFCATFARAGSNTGELFFGEGSRLTVL.

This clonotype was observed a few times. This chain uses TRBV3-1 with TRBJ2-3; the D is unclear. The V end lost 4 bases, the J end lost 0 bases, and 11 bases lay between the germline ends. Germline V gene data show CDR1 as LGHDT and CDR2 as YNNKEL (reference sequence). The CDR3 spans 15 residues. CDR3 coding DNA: TGTGCCAGCAGCCTCGGGCGCCGGAGCACAGATACGCAGTATTTT. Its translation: CASSLGRRSTDTQYF.

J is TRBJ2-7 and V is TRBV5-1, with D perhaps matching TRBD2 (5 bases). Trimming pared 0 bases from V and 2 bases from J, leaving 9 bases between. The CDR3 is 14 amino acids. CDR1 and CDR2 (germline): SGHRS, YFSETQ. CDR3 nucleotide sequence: TGCGCCAGCAGCTTGGTTCAAGCGGCCTACGAGCAGTACTTC. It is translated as CASSLVQAAYEQYF.

The CDR3 bases are TGTGCCAGCAGCCAACTAGCGGAGACCGGGGAGCTGTTTTTT. Its protein product is CASSQLAETGELFF. The chain uses TRBV3-1 and TRBJ2-2; 7 bases map to TRBD2. V lost 2 bases, J lost 5 bases, and 2 bases stayed unmatched. The CDR3 length is 14 residues. Looked up from germline, CDR1 is LGHDT and CDR2 is YNNKEL (reference sequence).